A selection of T cell receptor beta chains follows, all from one sample in a study of glioma-infiltrating T cells after dendritic cell vaccination. The data were produced by immunoSEQ multiplex PCR, yet TCRdb's version contains in-frame clones alone and is incomplete. The top ten hold roughly 11% of the sample, which has about 65,000 clones, approximately 86% seen once. This sample comprised blood, obtained after dendritic cell vaccination. The receptors here all came from a human donor with glioblastoma. Each CDR3 is given with its conserved first and last residue. A D gene is named only where the DNA matches it firmly. Clone size appears in some rows only: once, few, many, or a class for an expanded clone.

d_call	v_call	clone_size	j_call	cdr3_aa	cdr3_nt
NA	TRBV30	NA	TRBJ2-3	CAWSHTVGDTQYF	TGTGCCTGGAGTCACACCGTTGGCGATACGCAGTATTTT
NA	TRBV11-3	NA	TRBJ1-5	CASSSGHSNQPQHF	TGTGCCAGCAGCTCGGGACATAGCAATCAGCCCCAGCATTTT
NA	TRBV4-3	NA	TRBJ2-7	CASSQEQRTDYEQYF	TGCGCCAGCAGCCAAGAACAGAGGACAGACTACGAGCAGTACTTC
TRBD1	TRBV10-3	NA	TRBJ2-4	CAINPGQGIAKNIQYF	TGTGCCATCAACCCAGGACAGGGGATAGCCAAAAACATTCAGTACTTC
NA	TRBV5-5	NA	TRBJ2-5	CASSLWQVGQETQYF	TGTGCCAGCAGCTTGTGGCAGGTTGGGCAAGAGACCCAGTACTTC
NA	TRBV4-1	NA	TRBJ2-2	CASSPSQSGELFF	TGCGCCAGCAGCCCGAGCCAATCCGGGGAGCTGTTTTTT
NA	TRBV5-1	NA	TRBJ1-2	CASSLDGQGFNYGYTF	TGCGCCAGCAGCTTGGATGGGCAGGGATTTAACTATGGCTACACCTTC
TRBD1	TRBV7-2	NA	TRBJ2-1	CASSAGGTGVAEQFF	TGTGCCAGCAGCGCAGGGGGGACAGGGGTTGCTGAGCAGTTCTTC
NA	TRBV19	once	TRBJ2-7	CASSVPGIREQYF	TGTGCCAGTAGTGTTCCAGGTATCCGCGAGCAGTACTTC
NA	TRBV2	NA	TRBJ1-3	CASKGLLLSGNTIYF	TGTGCCAGCAAGGGGTTACTCCTCTCTGGAAACACCATATATTTT
TRBD2	TRBV7-2	NA	TRBJ2-7	CASSLRGLAGGLEQYF	TGTGCCAGCAGCTTACGGGGACTAGCGGGAGGGCTCGAGCAGTACTTC
NA	TRBV7-9	NA	TRBJ1-1	CASSLADSTEAFF	TGTGCCAGCAGCTTAGCCGACAGTACTGAAGCTTTCTTT
NA	TRBV4-2	NA	TRBJ1-2	CASSQERLLGPNYGYTF	TGTGCCAGCAGCCAAGAAAGGTTGCTGGGCCCCAACTATGGCTACACCTTC
TRBD1	TRBV29-1	NA	TRBJ2-7	CSARQGIDEQYF	TGCAGCGCCAGACAGGGGATAGACGAGCAGTACTTC
TRBD1	TRBV10-1	NA	TRBJ2-2	CASSDIQGGITGELFF	TGCGCCAGCAGTGATATACAGGGGGGCATCACCGGGGAGCTGTTTTTT
TRBD1	TRBV7-2	NA	TRBJ2-7	CASSVQGSNSYEQYF	TGTGCCAGCAGCGTACAGGGGTCCAATTCCTACGAGCAGTACTTC
NA	TRBV30	NA	TRBJ2-7	CAWSGQYEQYF	TGTGCCTGGAGCGGACAGTACGAGCAGTACTTC
TRBD1	TRBV5-4	NA	TRBJ2-5	CASSFTQGFQETQYF	TGTGCCAGCAGCTTCACACAGGGGTTCCAAGAGACCCAGTACTTC
NA	TRBV6-1	NA	TRBJ1-5	CASSGVGNQPQHF	TGTGCCAGCTCGGGGGTGGGCAATCAGCCCCAGCATTTT
NA	TRBV5-4	NA	TRBJ2-7	CASSLSQGLGEQYF	TGTGCCAGCAGCTTGAGCCAGGGGTTGGGCGAGCAGTACTTC
NA	TRBV5-1	NA	TRBJ2-7	CASSWFLASYEQYF	TGCGCCAGCAGCTGGTTTTTGGCCTCCTACGAGCAGTACTTC
NA	TRBV30	NA	TRBJ1-1	CAWSVKRENTEAFF	TGTGCCTGGAGTGTTAAGAGGGAGAACACTGAAGCTTTCTTT
TRBD2	TRBV19	NA	TRBJ2-1	CASSSREGRLRNEQFF	TGTGCCAGCTCTAGTCGGGAGGGCCGATTGAGGAATGAGCAGTTCTTC
NA	TRBV5-1	NA	TRBJ2-7	CASSLSQGYEQYF	TGCGCCAGCAGCCTATCCCAGGGATACGAGCAGTACTTC
TRBD1	TRBV27	NA	TRBJ1-5	CASSKQGFQPQHF	TGTGCCAGCAGTAAACAGGGGTTTCAGCCCCAGCATTTT
TRBD1	TRBV7-2	NA	TRBJ1-2	CASSPRQGAGNYGYTF	TGTGCCAGCAGCCCGCGCCAGGGGGCGGGTAACTATGGCTACACCTTC
TRBD2	TRBV10-1	medium-sized	TRBJ2-3	CASSISAGGVDTQYF	TGCGCCAGCAGTATCTCCGCGGGAGGTGTAGATACGCAGTATTTT
NA	TRBV19	NA	TRBJ2-7	CASSNATGIYEQYF	TGTGCCAGTAGTAACGCAACCGGGATCTACGAGCAGTACTTC
TRBD1	TRBV5-1	NA	TRBJ2-5	CASSHQGAQETQYF	TGCGCCAGCAGCCATCAGGGGGCACAAGAGACCCAGTACTTC
TRBD1	TRBV5-1	NA	TRBJ1-1	CASSLMTGVGTEAFF	TGCGCCAGCAGCTTGATGACAGGGGTAGGCACTGAAGCTTTCTTT
NA	TRBV4-1	NA	TRBJ2-3	CASSQERASDTQYF	TGCGCCAGCAGCCAAGAGCGGGCCTCAGATACGCAGTATTTT
NA	TRBV5-6	NA	TRBJ1-1	CASSLRGGVAEAFF	TGTGCCAGCAGCTTGCGTGGGGGGGTAGCTGAAGCTTTCTTT
NA	TRBV19	NA	TRBJ2-1	CASNRDRFDPLTYNEQFF	TGTGCCAGTAACAGAGACAGGTTCGACCCTCTAACCTACAATGAGCAGTTCTTC
NA	TRBV6-1	NA	TRBJ1-1	CASRGQGMTEAFF	TGTGCCAGTCGTGGGCAGGGGATGACTGAAGCTTTCTTT
TRBD2	TRBV6-5	NA	TRBJ2-2	CATGGTFGELFF	TGTGCCACGGGGGGGACGTTCGGGGAGCTGTTTTTT
NA	TRBV27	NA	TRBJ1-6	CASSLFTLEKSSYNSPLHF	TGTGCCAGCAGTTTATTTACGTTGGAGAAGAGCTCCTATAATTCACCCCTCCACTTT
NA	TRBV27	NA	TRBJ1-1	CASSLEGNTEAFF	TGTGCCAGCAGTTTAGAGGGAAACACTGAAGCCTTCTTT
NA	TRBV12-5	NA	TRBJ1-2	CASGLVLGTGGYTF	TGTGCTAGTGGTTTGGTACTAGGTACGGGTGGCTACACCTTC
NA	TRBV27	NA	TRBJ1-5	CASRSGGNQPQHF	TGTGCCAGCAGGTCAGGGGGCAATCAGCCCCAGCATTTT
TRBD1	TRBV30	NA	TRBJ2-7	CAWSVGQGAGYEQYF	TGTGCCTGGAGTGTTGGACAGGGGGCAGGCTACGAGCAGTACTTC
TRBD1	TRBV5-1	NA	TRBJ1-5	CASSLDRGKQPQHF	TGCGCCAGCAGCCTGGACAGGGGGAAGCAGCCCCAGCATTTT
NA	TRBV5-1	NA	TRBJ1-1	CVSSLLTGRDTEAFF	TGCGTCAGCAGCTTGTTAACAGGGAGGGACACTGAAGCTTTCTTT
TRBD1	TRBV7-2	NA	TRBJ1-5	CASSLGGGQFRDQPQHF	TGTGCCAGCAGCTTAGGAGGGGGACAGTTTCGGGATCAGCCCCAGCATTTT
NA	TRBV16	NA	TRBJ2-7	CASSQSSQGYEQYF	TGTGCCAGCAGCCAATCTAGTCAGGGCTACGAGCAGTACTTC
NA	TRBV9	NA	TRBJ2-1	CASSGIGAGREQFF	TGTGCCAGCAGCGGTATAGGGGCGGGACGGGAGCAGTTCTTC
TRBD2	TRBV30	NA	TRBJ2-1	CAWRRWSSGRSGNEQFF	TGTGCCTGGAGAAGGTGGAGTAGCGGGAGAAGTGGAAATGAGCAGTTCTTC
NA	TRBV27	NA	TRBJ2-3	CASSPAGRDPDTQYF	TGTGCCAGCAGTCCTGCGGGACGGGATCCGGATACGCAGTATTTT
TRBD2	TRBV7-3	NA	TRBJ2-1	CASSLTQTSGRINEQFF	TGTGCCAGCAGCTTAACCCAGACTAGCGGGAGGATCAATGAGCAGTTCTTC
TRBD1	TRBV9	NA	TRBJ2-1	CASSVGQGRVNEQFF	TGTGCCAGCAGCGTTGGACAGGGGAGGGTCAATGAGCAGTTCTTC
NA	TRBV4-2	once	TRBJ2-7	CASSQDPGAQYEQYF	TGTGCCAGCAGCCAAGATCCAGGGGCTCAATACGAGCAGTACTTC